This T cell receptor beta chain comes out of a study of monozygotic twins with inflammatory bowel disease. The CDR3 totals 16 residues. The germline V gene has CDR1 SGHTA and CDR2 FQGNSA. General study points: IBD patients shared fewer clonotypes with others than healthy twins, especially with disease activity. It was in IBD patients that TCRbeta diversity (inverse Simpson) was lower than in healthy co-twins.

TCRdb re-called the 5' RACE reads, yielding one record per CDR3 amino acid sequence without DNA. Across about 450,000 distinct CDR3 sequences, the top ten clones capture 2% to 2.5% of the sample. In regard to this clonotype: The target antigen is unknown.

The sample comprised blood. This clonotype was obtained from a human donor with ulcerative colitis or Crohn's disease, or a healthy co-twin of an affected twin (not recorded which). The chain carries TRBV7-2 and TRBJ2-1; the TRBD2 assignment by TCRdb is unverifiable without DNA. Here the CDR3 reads CASSRGGGGARNEQFF.